The 20 T cell receptor beta chains below all came from one sample that was sequenced in a study of beta chain features in type 1 diabetes. Expressed TCRB transcripts were sequenced after all isolated RNA was converted to cDNA. The method was immunoSEQ multiplex PCR; TCRdb's version includes in-frame clones alone and lacks a portion of them. The sample yields roughly 350,000 clones, approximately 10% seen once. Specimen: naive CD4+ T cells from blood. Receptors were obtained from a woman aged 30 to 39 in good health.

J is TRBJ2-7 and V is TRBV7-9, with 7 bases lining up with TRBD1. In germline, CDR1 is SEHNR, CDR2 FQNEAQ (reference sequence). CDR3 length: 15 amino acids. V gave up 4 bases and J gave up 5 bases; unmatched junction bases: 11. The CDR3 reads CASSSRRDRKHEQYF. The CDR3 DNA follows: TGTGCCAGCAGCTCCCGAAGGGACAGAAAACACGAGCAGTACTTC.

The table lists this clone with a few counts. The J gene is TRBJ1-5, the V gene TRBV2; TRBD1 is a possible D gene (5 bases). Germline V gene sequence: CDR1 SNHLY, CDR2 FYNNEI. V lost 7 bases, J lost 0 bases, and 7 bases lay in between. There are 13 residues in the CDR3. CDR3 coding DNA: TGTGCCAGCACCAGGGATAGCAATCAGCCCCAGCATTTT. Amino acids: CASTRDSNQPQHF.

This clone was counted only a few times. This chain links TRBV5-4 with TRBJ1-1, with TRBD1 identical over 9 bases. With 1 base clipped from V and 12 bases from J, the junction kept 10 bases outside the gene matches. This CDR3 region has 14 residues. Germline CDR1 reads SGHNT; CDR2 reads YYREEE (reference sequence). CDR3 nucleotides: TGTGCCAGCAGCTTGCCCCTACAGGGGGCGCGGACTTTCTTT. Amino acids: CASSLPLQGARTFF. Full variable domain (missing parts from reference TRBV5-4 and TRBJ1-1): ETGVTQSPTHLIKTRGQQVTLRCSSQSGHNTVSWYQQALGQGPQFIFQYYREEENGRGNFPPRFSGLQFPNYSSELNVNALELDDSALYLCASSLPLQGARTFFGQGTRLTVV.

This clone was detected only a few times. The chain has TRBV27 and TRBJ2-7; 11 bases align to TRBD2. V trimming: 5 bases; J trimming: 0 bases; junction bases outside the gene matches: 3. The CDR3 spans 15 residues. Germline lookup yields CDR1 MNHEY and CDR2 SMNVEV (reference sequence). As DNA, the CDR3 is TGTGCCAGCAGTCTGGGACTAGCGGACTCCTACGAGCAGTACTTC. This gives the protein CASSLGLADSYEQYF.

This clone has only a few counts. The sample holds other DNA sequences that translate to the same CDR3. The rearrangement links TRBV5-4 to TRBJ2-1; D perhaps matches TRBD2 (6 bases). The germline gives CDR1 SGHNT, CDR2 YYREEE (reference sequence). CDR3 size: 13 residues. Trimming removed 0 bases at V and 5 bases at J, with 6 bases between. The CDR3 region has the DNA TGTGCCAGCAGCTTGGCGGGGGACAATGAGCAGTTCTTC. Its protein product is CASSLAGDNEQFF.

V usage is TRBV7-9 and J usage is TRBJ2-1; maybe TRBD2 (6 bases). The CDR3 has 13 amino acids. V shed 3 bases and J shed 4 bases, with 7 bases lying between them. The germline V gene encodes CDR1 SEHNR and CDR2 FQNEAQ (reference sequence). CDR3 protein: CASSLGLYNEQFF. As DNA, the CDR3 is TGTGCCAGCAGCTTGGGACTTTACAATGAGCAGTTCTTC. The entire variable domain, with the rest obtained from reference TRBV7-9 and TRBJ2-1, is as follows: DTGVSQNPRHKITKRGQNVTFRCDPISEHNRLYWYRQTLGQGPEFLTYFQNEAQLEKSRLLSDRFSAERPKGSFSTLEIQRTEQGDSAMYLCASSLGLYNEQFFGPGTRLTVL.

The rearrangement links TRBV5-1 to TRBJ1-2; D is perhaps TRBD1 (5 bases). The CDR3 consists of 13 residues. Trimming removed 2 bases at V and 3 bases at J, with 8 bases between. Germline loops: CDR1 SGHRS, CDR2 YFSETQ. The DNA of the CDR3 is TGCGCCAGCAGCTTCAGGGTAGACTATGGCTACACCTTC. It is translated as CASSFRVDYGYTF.

CDR3 nucleotides: TGCGCCAGCAGCTGGGACAGGGAGGATGGCTACACCTTC. As protein: CASSWDREDGYTF. The gene calls are TRBV5-1 and TRBJ1-2; 9 bases match TRBD1. CDR3 length equals 13 residues. Trimming at V came to 3 bases and at J to 6 bases, leaving 3 bases not matched to a gene. Germline V gene sequence: CDR1 SGHRS, CDR2 YFSETQ.

This clone was seen once. The rearrangement uses TRBV4-1 and TRBJ1-5; 7 bases line up with TRBD1. This CDR3 region has 16 residues. V was clipped by 1 base and J by 1 base; unmatched bases: 4. Germline CDR1 MGHRA, CDR2 YSYEKL. In nucleotides, the CDR3 is TGCGCCAGCAGCCAAGTACAGGGGCCCAGCAATCAGCCCCAGCATTTT. Protein sequence: CASSQVQGPSNQPQHF.

V is TRBV30 and J is TRBJ2-5; TRBD1 matches 7 bases. The J call may be faulty, since TRBJ2-7 better matches the DNA end. Germline loops: CDR1 GTSNPN, CDR2 SVGIG (reference sequence). CDR3 length: 13 residues. The CDR3: CAWSVTGAAEQYF. The CDR3, as DNA: TGTGCCTGGAGTGTTACAGGGGCAGCCGAGCAGTACTTC.

The chain carries TRBV5-1 and TRBJ2-3; D uncertain. Germline CDR1 is SGHRS and CDR2 is YFSETQ. This CDR3 region has 14 residues. Trimming took 3 bases from V and 3 from J, leaving 11 bases between them. The CDR3 sequence is CASSSTITTDTQYF. The CDR3 DNA sequence: TGCGCCAGCAGCTCGACAATAACTACAGATACGCAGTATTTT.

The V gene is TRBV10-3, the J gene TRBJ1-2; 9 bases agree with TRBD1. The V and J ends lost 0 bases and 4 bases, in that order; junction bases with no gene match: 12. The CDR3 extends over 18 amino acids. From germline, CDR1 is ENHRY and CDR2 SYGVKD. CDR3 amino acids: CAISESVVSGTGLYGYTF. DNA of the CDR3: TGTGCCATCAGTGAGTCGGTAGTTTCTGGGACAGGGCTCTATGGCTACACCTTC.

This clone was detected only a few times. CDR3 nucleotide sequence: TGTGCCAGCAGCGTAGGACAGGGGCCTCAGCCCCAGCATTTT. It translates to CASSVGQGPQPQHF. This chain uses TRBV9 with TRBJ1-5; TRBD1 matches 8 bases. With 0 bases clipped from V and 6 bases from J, the junction kept 2 bases outside the gene matches. Germline loops: CDR1 SGDLS, CDR2 YYNGEE. This CDR3 region has 14 residues.

J is TRBJ2-1 and V is TRBV28, with 7 positions matching TRBD2. With V trimmed by 9 bases and J by 1 base, 9 bases remained unmatched. Germline V gene lookup returns CDR1 MDHEN and CDR2 SYDVKM. The CDR3 runs to 15 residues. CDR3 nucleotide sequence: TGTGCCAGTAAAGCAGCGGGGATATCCTACAATGAGCAGTTCTTC. The encoded protein is CASKAAGISYNEQFF. Complete variable domain (other parts from reference TRBV28 and TRBJ2-1): DVKVTQSSRYLVKRTGEKVFLECVQDMDHENMFWYRQDPGLGLRLIYFSYDVKMKEKGDIPEGYSVSREKKERFSLILESASTNQTSMYLCASKAAGISYNEQFFGPGTRLTVL.

The chain employs TRBV28 and TRBJ1-2; D not resolved. Trimming removed 6 bases from V and 5 bases from J, with 19 bases in between. This CDR3 spans 15 amino acids. In germline, CDR1 is MDHEN, CDR2 SYDVKM. The DNA for the CDR3 is TGTGCCAGCAGCCCGGTTAGCAGTAGAGAGTATGGCTACACCTTC. Translating gives CASSPVSSREYGYTF.

In its sample, this clone was seen a few times. The V gene is TRBV30, the J gene TRBJ1-4, with 8 positions matching TRBD1. Germline CDR1 and CDR2: GTSNPN and SVGIG (reference sequence). V dropped 3 bases and J dropped 5; count of bases not matched to a gene: 5. This CDR3 is built from 14 residues. CDR3 amino acids: CAWRDRARNEKLFF. The CDR3 nucleotides read TGTGCCTGGAGGGACAGGGCTAGAAATGAAAAACTGTTTTTT.

This clone was recorded a few times. The genes are TRBV6-6 and TRBJ2-7, with D possibly being TRBD2 (6 bases). V shed 5 bases and J shed 0 bases, with 11 bases lying between them. The CDR3 is 14 amino acids. Germline CDR1 and CDR2: MNHNY and SVGAGI (reference sequence). The CDR3 is CASSRQEGSYEQYF. The CDR3, as DNA: TGTGCCAGCAGTCGGCAGGAGGGCTCCTACGAGCAGTACTTC.

With regard to this clone: Other DNA sequences from this sample encode an identical CDR3 as well. This rearrangement joins TRBV4-3 to TRBJ2-1, with D possibly TRBD1 on 5 matching bases. The CDR3 consists of 14 residues. V was shortened by 3 bases and J by 5 bases, with 11 bases between the two germline ends. Germline lookup yields CDR1 LGHNA and CDR2 YSLEER. This CDR3 reads CASSHGQPNNEQFF. The CDR3 DNA sequence: TGCGCCAGCAGCCATGGACAACCGAACAATGAGCAGTTCTTC.

The V gene is TRBV18, the J gene TRBJ2-5; D not certain. The J call may be faulty, since TRBJ2-7 better matches the DNA end. Germline V gene lookup returns CDR1 KGHSH and CDR2 LQKENI. The CDR3 extends over 12 amino acids. In DNA, the CDR3 is TGTGCCAGCTCACCACAAACCTACGAGCAGTACTTC. Its translation: CASSPQTYEQYF.

This clone was detected only a few times. The gene calls are TRBV7-8 and TRBJ2-5, with 7 bases lining up with TRBD1. Unmatched junction bases numbered 5, after V lost 0 bases and J lost 4 bases. There are 15 residues in the CDR3. The V gene's germline CDR1 is SGHVS and CDR2 FQNEAQ. The CDR3, as DNA: TGTGCCAGCAGCTTAGCGACAGGGAAGGGAGAGACCCAGTACTTC. Translated: CASSLATGKGETQYF.